Listed below are T cell receptor beta chains from one sample, sequenced in a study of CD8+CD57+ T cells in acquired aplastic anemia. TCRdb recomputed calls from the reads with MiXCR, one row per CDR3 protein. This table has 450,000 to 550,000 distinct CDR3 sequences, roughly 34% appearing once. The specimen was sorted CD4+, CD8+, or CD8+CD57+ T cells (not recorded which) from PBMCs. The receptor set was obtained from a human donor with aplastic anemia. Each CDR3 is given without its conserved first and last residue.

J gene,V gene,CDR3 protein
TRBJ2-1,TRBV10-3,AISTGPEQF
TRBJ2-7,TRBV5-1,ASDRDGTSYEQY
TRBJ1-6,TRBV19,ASSIDGSDNSPLH
TRBJ1-6,TRBV15,ATQTGRNSPLH
TRBJ1-6,TRBV15,ATRRGADSPLH
TRBJ1-2,TRBV7-2,ASSLGRGFGYGYT
TRBJ1-5,TRBV5-5,ASSTGTRNQPQH
TRBJ2-7,TRBV20-1,SAEDRVSSYEQY
TRBJ2-1,TRBV9,ASSLGLDQNEQF
TRBJ2-7,TRBV9,ASSWETGHGPDEQY
TRBJ1-3,TRBV30,ALTGFVGNTIY
TRBJ2-3,TRBV2,ASLRPGLEVDTQY
TRBJ2-3,TRBV2,ASVWGTDTQY
TRBJ1-6,TRBV7-2,ASSSYTSPLH
TRBJ1-2,TRBV6-1,ASSEVGQGNYGYT
TRBJ2-7,TRBV16,ASRRGSGRTPFVEQC
TRBJ1-6,TRBV7-2,ASSLTVGSPLH
TRBJ2-7,TRBV7-3,ASSWKGLGKSSSYEQY
TRBJ1-2,TRBV20-1,SLVRGPGGYT
TRBJ2-2,TRBV2,ASREGANTGELF
TRBJ1-2,TRBV2,ASSYYRQGSYGYT
TRBJ1-2,TRBV6-1,ASSAPGMASEGYT
TRBJ2-7,TRBV20-1,SADGTDSYEQY
TRBJ1-6,TRBV7-3,ASSLKGHSQDLH
TRBJ2-5,TRBV10-3,AISRDSGRLIKTQY
TRBJ2-1,TRBV5-1,ASSLDPGVGYNEQF
TRBJ1-5,TRBV30,AWSEDSNQPQH
TRBJ2-3,TRBV7-9,ASGLNHQDTQY
TRBJ1-5,TRBV24-1,ATSDWRGGADQPQH
TRBJ1-5,TRBV6-1,ASSLQGDGNQPQH
TRBJ2-7,TRBV5-8,ASTHEGLGYEQY
TRBJ1-5,TRBV20-1,SAKGQTNQPQH
TRBJ1-1,TRBV20-1,SAGRPYSGTGNTEAF
TRBJ2-3,TRBV7-8,ASSLDGGATDTQY
TRBJ1-2,TRBV5-4,ASSLLTGGQKGYT
TRBJ1-1,TRBV2,ASRVEGANTEAF
TRBJ2-2,TRBV25-1,ASSGVQGSGELF
TRBJ1-1,TRBV20-1,SVGKTGDEAF
TRBJ2-7,TRBV10-3,AISDSWTSGRAAYEQY
TRBJ1-6,TRBV19,AWSVLREGRSPLH
TRBJ2-1,TRBV2,ARTQYNEQF